This T cell receptor beta chain emerged from a study of T-cell reconstitution after alpha-beta-depleted transplantation in children. Regarding the study as a whole: About two months after transplant, alpha-beta T cells reportedly came from several hundred expanded graft clones. Once a year had passed after transplant, T-cell counts and diversity came mostly from newly produced T cells.

On this clonotype itself: The antigen is unknown.

Germline CDR1 and CDR2: SEHNR and FQNEAQ (reference sequence). The CDR3 covers 14 residues. V shed 5 bases and J shed 1 base, with 11 bases lying between them. The library targeted TCRbeta and was prepared with unique molecular identifiers. One entry per CDR3 protein results from TCRdb running MiXCR on the PCR reads. The sample yields about 980,000 distinct CDR3 sequences, 25% to 30% seen once. The chain employs TRBV7-9 and TRBJ2-5; possible D gene TRBD2, 6 bases. The sequencing here drew on PBMCs, mostly from graft donor cells, taken 360 days after TCRalphabeta/CD19-depleted stem cell transplant. The clonotype was recovered from a boy under three years old who had a stem cell transplant for SCID, so the T cells may come from the graft donor. The CDR3 DNA sequence: TGTGCCAGCAGCCCATCTAGCGTCCAAGAGACCCAGTACTTC. Translation: CASSPSSVQETQYF.